The 22 T cell receptor beta chains reported below all come from one sample, sequenced in a study of blood T cell repertoires in COVID-19. The table came from immunoSEQ multiplex PCR; TCRdb's copy has only in-frame clones and leaves some out. The sample consists of about 240,000 clones, about 90% of them appearing once. The sample was peripheral blood. The receptors stem from a man aged 60-69 years who had recovered from COVID-19.

The chain couples TRBV20-1 to TRBJ1-5; 8 positions agree with TRBD1. The CDR3 is 15 residues long. Germline CDR1 is DFQATT and CDR2 is SNEGSKA (reference sequence). V lost 3 bases to trimming and J lost 0 bases; unmatched junction nucleotides: 4. The CDR3 DNA is TGCAGTGCTAGTACAGGGGGATATAGCAATCAGCCCCAGCATTTT. This gives the protein CSASTGGYSNQPQHF.

The V and J genes are TRBV7-9 and TRBJ2-6; D may be TRBD1 (5 bases). Looked up from germline, CDR1 is SEHNR and CDR2 is FQNEAQ (reference sequence). The CDR3 loop spans 15 amino acids. Trimming removed 5 bases from V and 1 base from J, with 9 bases in between. DNA for the CDR3: TGTGCCAGCAGCCTCAGGGTATCTGGGGCCAACGTCCTGACTTTC. This sequence encodes CASSLRVSGANVLTF.

This clone was seen a few times. At the DNA level, this CDR3 is encoded by other sequences in the same sample as well. The J gene is TRBJ2-2, the V gene TRBV19, with D perhaps matching TRBD1 (5 bases). The V end lost 1 base, the J end lost 5 bases, and 5 bases lay between the germline ends. The CDR3 has 13 amino acids. Germline-derived CDR1 and CDR2 are LNHDA and SQIVND (reference sequence). In DNA, the CDR3 is TGTGCCAGTAGTATAGCAGGGACCGGGGAGCTGTTTTTT. This translates into CASSIAGTGELFF.

The chain has TRBV6-6 and TRBJ1-1, with D possibly being TRBD1 (6 bases). The CDR3 length is 14 residues. V gave up 0 bases and J gave up 7 bases, with 12 bases separating them. CDR1 is MNHNY, CDR2 SVGAGI, per germline (reference sequence). CDR3 nucleotide sequence: TGTGCCAGCAGTTACTCCCCCACACAGGGTGAAGCTTTCTTT. It codes for CASSYSPTQGEAFF.

The chain combines TRBV12-5 with TRBJ2-1, with 9 nucleotides matching TRBD2. CDR3 length: 18 amino acids. Germline loops: CDR1 LGHNT, CDR2 FRNRAP. The trim removed 3 bases at V and 8 bases at J, leaving 17 bases unmatched. The CDR3 DNA sequence: TGTGCTAGTGGTTTCCTCCGGTTGCGGGGGGGCCCTTTCGATGAGCAGTTCTTC. Its protein product is CASGFLRLRGGPFDEQFF.

The chain uses TRBV5-8 and TRBJ2-1; possibly TRBD2 for D (6 bases). V was cut by 4 bases and J by 10 bases, with 15 bases left in between. The CDR3 totals 13 residues. Germline assignment: CDR1 SGHTS and CDR2 YDEGEE. CDR3 coding DNA: TGTGCCAGCAGCCCCCCTGGGCGGGGAGAGCAGTTCTTC. Encoded protein: CASSPPGRGEQFF.

This chain uses TRBV30 with TRBJ2-1, with TRBD2 identical over 9 bases. The trim removed 3 bases at V and 5 bases at J, leaving 8 bases unmatched. Germline V CDR1 and CDR2: GTSNPN, SVGIG (reference sequence). CDR3 length: 15 residues. CDR3 loop: CAWSGTSWRHNEQFF. DNA of the CDR3: TGTGCCTGGAGCGGGACTAGCTGGAGGCACAATGAGCAGTTCTTC. The full variable domain, in which reference TRBV30 and TRBJ2-1 provide the parts outside the CDR3, is SQTIHQWPATLVQPVGSPLSLECTVEGTSNPNLYWYRQAAGRGLQLLFYSVGIGQISSEVPQNLSASRPQDRQFILSSKKLLLSDSGFYLCAWSGTSWRHNEQFFGPGTRLTVL.

The V and J genes are TRBV3-1 (or the pseudogene TRBV3-2) and TRBJ2-4; 7 nucleotides line up with TRBD2. CDR3 size: 17 residues. Germline CDR1 is LGHDT and CDR2 is YNNKEL (reference sequence). V trimming: 2 bases; J trimming: 0 bases; junction bases outside the gene matches: 7. The CDR3 region is CASSQFRAGLAKNIQYF. CDR3 DNA: TGTGCCAGCAGCCAATTCCGAGCGGGGTTAGCCAAAAACATTCAGTACTTC.

V and J are TRBV5-1 and TRBJ2-1, with TRBD2 as a possible D gene (7 bases). Germline-derived CDR1 and CDR2 are SGHRS and YFSETQ. The V gene lost 0 bases and the J gene lost 10 bases, with 11 bases spanning the gap. This CDR3 comprises 13 residues. The CDR3 DNA follows: TGCGCCAGCAGCTTGGAGGGGGGGAACGAGCAGTTCTTC. Its translation is CASSLEGGNEQFF.

The chain employs TRBV13 and TRBJ1-2; no firm D call. There are 13 residues in the CDR3. Germline values: CDR1 PRHDT, CDR2 FYEKMQ (reference sequence). Deletions cut 10 bases from V and 4 bases from J, with 16 bases between. The CDR3 spells CATSKEGIYGYTF. The CDR3 coding sequence is TGTGCCACCTCTAAGGAGGGAATCTATGGCTACACCTTC. Full variable domain (missing parts from reference TRBV13 and TRBJ1-2): AAGVIQSPRHLIKEKRETATLKCYPIPRHDTVYWYQQGPGQDPQFLISFYEKMQSDKGSIPDRFSAQQFSDYHSELNMSSLELGDSALYFCATSKEGIYGYTFGSGTRLTVV.

The V gene is TRBV7-8, the J gene TRBJ1-2; 10 bases line up with TRBD1. V lost 5 bases, J lost 7 bases, and 7 bases stayed unmatched. The CDR3 extends over 14 amino acids. CDR1 is SGHVS and CDR2 is FQNEAQ in the germline V gene. This CDR3 reads CASSARDRGIGYTF. CDR3 nucleotide sequence: TGTGCCAGCAGCGCCCGGGACAGGGGAATTGGCTACACCTTC.

J is TRBJ1-2 and V is TRBV19, with a possible D match to TRBD1 (6 bases). V was pared by 9 bases and J by 3 bases, with 14 bases between. Germline loops: CDR1 LNHDA, CDR2 SQIVND (reference sequence). The CDR3 is made up of 13 amino acids. The CDR3 DNA reads as TGTGCCAGCCTTCAGGGGTACCACTATGGCTACACCTTC. This codes for CASLQGYHYGYTF.

V and J are TRBV9 and TRBJ1-4, with a tentative D call TRBD1 (5 bases). Looked up from germline, CDR1 is SGDLS and CDR2 is YYNGEE. The CDR3 is 14 residues long. With 3 bases removed from V and 3 bases from J, the gap between germline ends came to 9 bases. CDR3 nucleotides: TGTGCCAGCAGCGACGGGGGAGCTAATGAAAAACTGTTTTTT. Residues: CASSDGGANEKLFF.

The gene calls are TRBV9 and TRBJ2-1; possible D gene TRBD2, 5 bases. Trimming removed 0 bases at V and 6 bases at J, with 16 bases between. The germline gives CDR1 SGDLS, CDR2 YYNGEE. CDR3 length: 16 amino acids. The CDR3 DNA sequence: TGTGCCAGCAGCGTAGCTGCGGGCAATATCCGCAATGAGCAGTTCTTC. Its translation: CASSVAAGNIRNEQFF.

As concerns this clone: Germline is not matched at one junction end, which may reflect a read error. The chain employs TRBV15 and TRBJ1-2, with D possibly TRBD1 on 6 matching bases. The germline CDR1 and CDR2 sequences are LNHNV and YYDKDF (reference sequence). This CDR3 contains 14 residues. The DNA for the CDR3 is TGTGCCACCAGCAGAGATCGCGGGGGGCGCTGGGCCCCCTTC. Its translation is CATSRDRGGRWAPF.

The CDR3 DNA follows: TGTGCCAGCAGCTTGGGTACTAGCGGCCGGACCGGGGAGCTGTTTTTT. Its translation is CASSLGTSGRTGELFF. This sequence joins TRBV5-4 and TRBJ2-2, with TRBD2 matching over 8 bases. The J segment lost 5 bases and the V segment lost 0 bases, leaving 6 bases of the junction unmatched. This CDR3 has 16 amino acids. In germline, CDR1 is SGHNT, CDR2 YYREEE (reference sequence).

This chain links TRBV5-1 with TRBJ2-3; 15 nucleotides agree with TRBD2. The CDR3 has 18 residues. Trimming removed 1 base from V and 5 bases from J; junction bases left unmatched: 8. Germline CDR1 reads SGHRS; CDR2 reads YFSETQ. CDR3 amino acids: CASSLRTSGGAVGDTQYF. The CDR3 nucleotides read TGCGCCAGCAGCTTGCGGACTAGCGGGGGGGCCGTGGGAGATACGCAGTATTTT. Complete variable domain (other parts from reference TRBV5-1 and TRBJ2-3): KAGVTQTPRYLIKTRGQQVTLSCSPISGHRSVSWYQQTPGQGLQFLFEYFSETQRNKGNFPGRFSGRQFSNSRSEMNVSTLELGDSALYLCASSLRTSGGAVGDTQYFGPGTRLTVL.

The chain combines TRBV27 with TRBJ1-5, with D possibly matching TRBD1 (6 bases). Trimming stripped 5 bases from V and 3 bases from J, with 14 bases between. Germline V gene sequence: CDR1 MNHEY, CDR2 SMNVEV (reference sequence). This CDR3 region has 15 residues. As DNA, the CDR3 is TGTGCCAGCAGTACCCGACAGGAACCCAATCAGCCCCAGCATTTT. Translating it yields CASSTRQEPNQPQHF.

The V call is TRBV5-1, the J call TRBJ2-2, with D tentatively TRBD1 (5 bases). V was cut by 1 base and J by 0 bases, with 10 bases left in between. Germline CDR1 reads SGHRS; CDR2 reads YFSETQ. This CDR3 contains 16 residues. In DNA, the CDR3 is TGCGCCAGCAGCTTGTCGGTACAGGCGAACACCGGGGAGCTGTTTTTT. This translates into CASSLSVQANTGELFF.

This chain links TRBV6-5 with TRBJ2-6; 9 nucleotides line up with TRBD1. The CDR3 covers 15 residues. V lost 8 bases and J lost 2; bases outside the gene matches: 4. Germline V lookup: CDR1 MNHEY, CDR2 SVGAGI. The CDR3 loop is CASWDRETGANVLTF. The CDR3 DNA follows: TGTGCCAGCTGGGACAGGGAAACTGGGGCCAACGTCCTGACTTTC.

CDR3 nucleotides: TGTGCCACCCAGACTAGCGGGGATTTGGATGAGCAGTTCTTC. Protein sequence: CATQTSGDLDEQFF. V is TRBV10-3 and J is TRBJ2-1; 11 nucleotides agree with TRBD2. This CDR3 has 14 residues. Germline CDR1 reads ENHRY; CDR2 reads SYGVKD. Germline trimming cut 10 bases from V and 8 bases from J; bases unmatched to any gene: 10.

This sequence joins TRBV19 and TRBJ2-2; maybe TRBD1 (6 bases). Trimming removed 1 base at V and 2 bases at J, with 8 bases between. The CDR3 contains 15 residues. Germline-derived CDR1 and CDR2 are LNHDA and SQIVND (reference sequence). CDR3: CASSIARGNTGELFF. CDR3 in DNA: TGTGCCAGTAGTATAGCCAGGGGAAACACCGGGGAGCTGTTTTTT.